This entry concerns a single T cell receptor (beta chain). The antigen remains unidentified. The data stem from a study of PD-L1 blockade in urothelial cancer. Study-wide context: Patients initiated atezolizumab in the mid-2010s at 1,200 mg intravenously every 3 weeks.

Trimming took 7 bases from V and 7 from J, leaving 25 bases between them. Germline V gene sequence: CDR1 SNHLY, CDR2 FYNNEI. The CDR3 is made up of 16 amino acids. Added to each PCR by spiking were synthetic TCR analog templates. Measured with immunoSEQ multiplex PCR; TCRdb has only the in-frame clones, and not every one. This table has under 100,000 clones, 90% appearing once. Study results and caveats: Prediction of better survival came from below-median pretreatment blood TCR clonality.

Time point here: pretreatment peripheral blood. The sequencing here drew on PBMCs, taken around atezolizumab (anti-PD-L1) treatment. This sequence was found in a man aged 55 to 69 with urothelial cancer. The J gene is TRBJ1-2, the V gene TRBV2; weak D call: TRBD1 (6 bases). CDR3 sequence: CASKQETWSGVGGYTF. In DNA, the CDR3 is TGTGCCAGCAAGCAGGAGACTTGGTCAGGGGTGGGTGGCTACACCTTC.